The 20 T cell receptor beta chains below were found in one sample sequenced in a study of chemoradiotherapy in HPV16-positive cancers. Measured with immunoSEQ multiplex PCR; TCRdb has only the in-frame clones, and not every one. The sample yields just over 25,000 clones, over 85% seen once. Here the sequenced sample was blood, taken from a patient who underwent chemoradiotherapy. The receptors derive from a human donor with HPV-associated anogenital cancer.

V is TRBV19 and J is TRBJ1-1; D is perhaps TRBD1 (6 bases). Trimming took off 5 bases at V and 5 bases at J, with 15 bases between the two ends. The CDR3 contains 14 residues. Germline V gives CDR1 LNHDA, CDR2 SQIVND (reference sequence). The CDR3 coding sequence is TGTGCCAGTAGTTTGGGTAGGGGGGGAACTGAAGCTTTCTTT. It translates to CASSLGRGGTEAFF.

This chain connects TRBV5-1 to TRBJ2-5; 10 nucleotides agree with TRBD2. The CDR3 extends over 17 amino acids. The germline CDR1 and CDR2 sequences are SGHRS and YFSETQ. V was clipped by 0 bases and J by 3 bases; unmatched bases: 8. In DNA, the CDR3 is TGCGCCAGCAGCTTGGCAAGCGGGGGGGCCTGGGAAGAGACCCAGTACTTC. The encoded protein is CASSLASGGAWEETQYF.

This chain links TRBV2 with TRBJ2-7; 10 nucleotides line up with TRBD1. The CDR3 length is 14 residues. V lost 5 bases to trimming and J lost 2 bases; unmatched junction nucleotides: 3. Germline CDR1 is SNHLY and CDR2 is FYNNEI. The CDR3 DNA is TGTGCCAGCAGTCGACAGGGGGCCGCCTACGAGCAGTACTTC. Amino acids: CASSRQGAAYEQYF.

The rearrangement links TRBV18 to TRBJ2-1; 7 bases map to TRBD1. This CDR3 region has 15 residues. The ends lost 2 bases at V and 4 bases at J; junction bases unmatched: 5. Germline-derived CDR1 and CDR2 are KGHSH and LQKENI. The CDR3 protein is CASSPEAGGYNEQFF. Here the CDR3 DNA reads TGTGCCAGCTCACCAGAAGCAGGGGGATACAATGAGCAGTTCTTC.

The table lists this clone with a few counts. V usage is TRBV28 and J usage is TRBJ2-1; D not certain. CDR1 is MDHEN and CDR2 is SYDVKM in the germline V gene. The CDR3 contains 11 residues. V was cut by 6 bases and J by 8 bases, with 8 bases left in between. The chain's CDR3 is CASSVAYEQFF. The CDR3 DNA follows: TGTGCCAGCAGCGTTGCCTATGAGCAGTTCTTC.

V usage is TRBV6-1 and J usage is TRBJ1-4; D unclear. Germline assignment: CDR1 MNHNS and CDR2 SASEGT. V was shortened by 5 bases and J by 2 bases, with 9 bases between the two germline ends. The CDR3 is 14 residues long. The CDR3 is CASSRGWTNEKLFF. For the CDR3, the DNA is TGTGCCAGCAGTCGAGGGTGGACTAATGAAAAACTGTTTTTT.

The chain carries TRBV6-5 and TRBJ2-2, with 9 bases matching TRBD2. V lost 6 bases and J lost 3; bases outside the gene matches: 5. The CDR3 sequence is 15 residues long. Germline V lookup: CDR1 MNHEY, CDR2 SVGAGI. In DNA form, the CDR3 reads TGTGCCAGCAGCAGACTAGCGGTACACACCGGGGAGCTGTTTTTT. Translation gives CASSRLAVHTGELFF.

The chain joins TRBV18 to TRBJ2-1; 7 nucleotides line up with TRBD1. The CDR3 is made up of 14 amino acids. With V trimmed by 3 bases and J by 7 bases, 6 bases remained unmatched. The V gene's germline CDR1 is KGHSH and CDR2 LQKENI. For the CDR3, the DNA is TGTGCCAGCTCACCGAACCCACAGGGGAATGAGCAGTTCTTC. It is translated as CASSPNPQGNEQFF.

This chain uses TRBV5-1 with TRBJ2-7; the D is unclear. Between the trimmed V and J ends, which lost 0 bases and 2 bases, there was a span of 9 bases. This CDR3 contains 14 residues. Germline-derived CDR1 and CDR2 are SGHRS and YFSETQ. DNA of the CDR3: TGCGCCAGCAGCTTGGGTGTCACCGCCTACGAGCAGTACTTC. Protein product: CASSLGVTAYEQYF. The full variable domain, completed using reference TRBV5-1 and TRBJ2-7, is KAGVTQTPRYLIKTRGQQVTLSCSPISGHRSVSWYQQTPGQGLQFLFEYFSETQRNKGNFPGRFSGRQFSNSRSEMNVSTLELGDSALYLCASSLGVTAYEQYFGPGTRLTVT.

The V and J genes are TRBV2 and TRBJ2-5; 11 positions agree with TRBD2. Germline CDR1 reads SNHLY; CDR2 reads FYNNEI. The CDR3 has 13 amino acids. V gave up 6 bases and J gave up 7 bases; unmatched junction bases: 4. CDR3 sequence reads: CASRTSGRGTQYF. The CDR3 nucleotides are TGTGCCAGCAGAACTAGCGGGAGAGGGACCCAGTACTTC. Full variable domain (missing parts from reference TRBV2 and TRBJ2-5): EPEVTQTPSHQVTQMGQEVILRCVPISNHLYFYWYRQILGQKVEFLVSFYNNEISEKSEIFDDQFSVERPDGSNFTLKIRSTKLEDSAMYFCASRTSGRGTQYFGPGTRLLVL.

The chain links TRBV27 to TRBJ1-2; D is undetermined. This CDR3 has 12 residues. Germline CDR1 reads MNHEY; CDR2 reads SMNVEV (reference sequence). V lost 4 bases and J lost 1, with 4 bases in between. CDR3: CASSWGNYGYTF. CDR3 DNA: TGTGCCAGCAGTTGGGGTAACTATGGCTACACCTTC.

This chain links TRBV2 with TRBJ1-6; D is perhaps TRBD1 (5 bases). V was shortened by 2 bases and J by 5 bases, with 13 bases between the two germline ends. The CDR3 covers 16 residues. Germline CDR1 is SNHLY and CDR2 is FYNNEI. The CDR3 region is CASSERGTWNNSPLHF. The CDR3 DNA reads as TGTGCCAGCAGTGAAAGGGGAACCTGGAATAATTCACCCCTCCACTTT.

The chain combines TRBV4-1 with TRBJ2-7, with D perhaps matching TRBD1 (6 bases). V lost 1 base and J 3 bases, leaving 13 bases between the germline ends. Germline V gene sequence: CDR1 MGHRA, CDR2 YSYEKL. The CDR3 runs 15 residues. The CDR3 reads CASSQGGQEYYEQYF. The CDR3 region has the DNA TGCGCCAGCAGCCAAGGGGGGCAGGAATACTACGAGCAGTACTTC.

The chain links TRBV27 to TRBJ2-1; tentatively, D is TRBD1 (5 bases). The length of the CDR3 is 17 residues. Germline loops: CDR1 MNHEY, CDR2 SMNVEV (reference sequence). V lost 4 bases and J 6 bases, leaving 22 bases between the germline ends. The CDR3 reads CASSSPGHWITFNEQFF. CDR3 nucleotides: TGTGCCAGCAGTTCCCCCGGACATTGGATCACTTTCAATGAGCAGTTCTTC.

This rearrangement joins TRBV11-2 to TRBJ1-3; D is unclear. CDR3 length equals 14 residues. The germline CDR1 and CDR2 sequences are SGHAT and FQNNGV. Trimming pared 3 bases from V and 2 bases from J, leaving 8 bases between. This chain's CDR3 is CASSLSGPGNTIYF. The CDR3 DNA sequence: TGTGCCAGCAGCTTGTCGGGTCCTGGAAACACCATATATTTT.

The genes are TRBV5-1 and TRBJ2-5; D may be TRBD1 or TRBD2 (5 bases each). There are 14 residues in the CDR3. V was cut by 1 base and J by 4 bases, with 11 bases left in between. Germline V CDR1 and CDR2: SGHRS, YFSETQ. Here the CDR3 reads CASSLLGPTETQYF. CDR3 DNA: TGCGCCAGCAGCTTGTTGGGACCTACAGAGACCCAGTACTTC.

V usage is TRBV19 and J usage is TRBJ1-2; 7 bases are a match to TRBD1. Germline-derived CDR1 and CDR2 are LNHDA and SQIVND (reference sequence). The CDR3 length is 13 residues. The trim removed 6 bases at V and 4 bases at J, leaving 5 bases unmatched. This chain's CDR3 is CASRGDRGYGYTF. CDR3 bases: TGTGCCAGTAGGGGGGACAGAGGCTATGGCTACACCTTC.

J is TRBJ2-2 and V is TRBV5-1, with a tentative D call TRBD2 (6 bases). CDR1 SGHRS and CDR2 YFSETQ come from the germline V gene. V lost 4 bases, J lost 2 bases, and 12 bases lay in between. CDR3 length: 15 residues. The CDR3 sequence is CASSPGDRNTGELFF. CDR3 in DNA: TGCGCCAGCAGCCCGGGAGACAGAAACACCGGGGAGCTGTTTTTT.

J is TRBJ1-5 and V is TRBV6-1; 10 bases agree with TRBD1. CDR1 MNHNS and CDR2 SASEGT come from the germline V gene. V shed 3 bases, J shed 4 bases, and the junction held 6 bases outside the gene matches. The CDR3 length is 16 residues. In DNA, the CDR3 is TGTGCCAGCAGTGAGTTGGGACAGGGGAGGAATCAGCCCCAGCATTTT. This codes for CASSELGQGRNQPQHF.

This chain links TRBV5-1 with TRBJ2-4; D not certain. With 0 bases removed from V and 6 bases from J, the gap between germline ends came to 13 bases. The germline gives CDR1 SGHRS, CDR2 YFSETQ. There are 15 residues in the CDR3. The CDR3 loop is CASSLGGGSRNIQYF. In DNA, the CDR3 is TGCGCCAGCAGCTTGGGGGGTGGCAGCCGAAACATTCAGTACTTC.